The clone carrying this T cell receptor beta chain was counted between two and nine times. Authors' methods: Amplification of reference gene primers was used by the study to estimate nucleated cell counts. The assay was immunoSEQ multiplex PCR, and TCRdb's table has in-frame clones only and misses some. V, J and clone size were drawn from that table, and D and trimming were deduced from the DNA. This sample has 200,000 to 300,000 clones, with 75% to 85% found just once. The sample is drawn from a study of blood T cell repertoires in COVID-19. For the study at large: Samples of COVID-19 (acute and convalescent) were obtained from the United States, Italy and Spain. PBMCs, B-cell-depleted T cells, or T cells provided the cDNA or gDNA that made up the material.

The length of the CDR3 is 16 residues. The germline gives CDR1 SGHRS, CDR2 YFSETQ. The junction had 7 bases not matched to a gene; V was cut back by 4 bases and J by 1 base. The Seattle patients joined while their infection was active and were tracked longitudinally afterward. The sequenced sample was peripheral blood. This receptor was identified in a man aged 45 to 65 with COVID-19, enrolled during active disease. The genes are TRBV5-1 and TRBJ2-2; 7 bases match TRBD1. The CDR3 spells CASSLWTGLNTGELFF. CDR3 bases: TGCGCCAGCAGCCTTTGGACAGGACTGAACACCGGGGAGCTGTTTTTT.